These T cell receptor beta chains were read from a single sample in a study of CD8 T cells in ankylosing spondylitis. TCRdb fed the 5' RACE reads into MiXCR, producing one record per CDR3 protein. The table has approximately 550,000 distinct CDR3 sequences, approximately 11% seen once; the top ten hold nearly 7%. Sequenced input: blood, either unsorted or a sorted T cell fraction (not recorded which). The receptors stem from a male donor with ankylosing spondylitis. Both conserved end residues are part of each CDR3. D genes are given only for firm matches. The size of a clone is reported for some rows only, either as once, few or many, or as a class for expanded clones.

size: few; V: TRBV28; J: TRBJ1-2; D: -; CDR3: CASSLGAEGNGYTF; DNA: TGTGCCAGCAGTCTCGGGGCCGAGGGGAATGGCTACACCTTC
size: -; V: TRBV12-3/TRBV12-4; J: TRBJ2-1; D: TRBD2; CDR3: CASSLAEGAGGGNQQFF; DNA: TGTGCCAGCAGTTTAGCGGAAGGGGCAGGCGGGGGTAATCAGCAGTTCTTC
size: few; V: TRBV5-1; J: TRBJ2-1; D: -; CDR3: CASSLGRDLGEQFF; DNA: TGCGCCAGCAGCTTGGGCCGGGACCTGGGTGAGCAGTTCTTC
size: few; V: TRBV6-1; J: TRBJ2-3; D: -; CDR3: CASKVGAVTDTQYF; DNA: TGTGCCAGCAAGGTGGGGGCGGTCACAGATACGCAGTATTTT
size: once; V: TRBV3-1; J: TRBJ1-1; D: TRBD1; CDR3: CASSQEDRLGEAFF; DNA: TGTGCCAGCAGCCAAGAGGACAGGCTGGGAGAAGCTTTCTTT
size: -; V: TRBV11-2; J: TRBJ1-5; D: -; CDR3: CASSFAGNQPQHF; DNA: TGTGCCAGCAGCTTTGCAGGCAATCAGCCCCAGCATTTT
size: few; V: TRBV14; J: TRBJ2-1; D: -; CDR3: CASSLELQGRSEQFF; DNA: TGTGCCAGCAGCCTTGAACTGCAGGGGCGGAGTGAGCAGTTCTTC
size: few; V: TRBV20-1; J: TRBJ1-5; D: TRBD1; CDR3: CSASAQGAPVNQPQHF; DNA: TGCAGTGCTAGCGCGCAGGGGGCCCCTGTCAATCAGCCCCAGCATTTT
size: few; V: TRBV12-3/TRBV12-4; J: TRBJ2-6; D: -; CDR3: CASTPERSGANVLTF; DNA: TGTGCCAGCACCCCGGAGAGGTCTGGGGCCAACGTCCTGACTTTC
size: few; V: TRBV20-1; J: TRBJ2-1; D: -; CDR3: CSASRDWVGNEQFF; DNA: TGCAGTGCTAGTAGGGACTGGGTGGGTAATGAGCAGTTCTTC
size: -; V: TRBV20-1; J: TRBJ2-5; D: -; CDR3: CSSRGQAAFQETQYF; DNA: TGCAGTTCTAGAGGGCAGGCTGCCTTCCAAGAGACCCAGTACTTC